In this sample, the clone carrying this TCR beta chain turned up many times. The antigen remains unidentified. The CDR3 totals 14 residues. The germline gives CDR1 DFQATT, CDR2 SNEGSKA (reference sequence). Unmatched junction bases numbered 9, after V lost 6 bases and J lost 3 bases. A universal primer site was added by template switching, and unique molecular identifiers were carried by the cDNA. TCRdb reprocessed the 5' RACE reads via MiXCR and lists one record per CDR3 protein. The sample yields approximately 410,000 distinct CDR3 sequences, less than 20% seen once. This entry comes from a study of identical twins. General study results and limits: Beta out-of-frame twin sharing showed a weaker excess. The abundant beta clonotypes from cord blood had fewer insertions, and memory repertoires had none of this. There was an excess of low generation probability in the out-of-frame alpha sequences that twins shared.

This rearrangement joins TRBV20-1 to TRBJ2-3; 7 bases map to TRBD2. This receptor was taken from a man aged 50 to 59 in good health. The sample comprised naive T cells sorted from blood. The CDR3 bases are TGCAGTGCCCCCAATAGGGACTATACAGATACGCAGTATTTT. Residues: CSAPNRDYTDTQYF.